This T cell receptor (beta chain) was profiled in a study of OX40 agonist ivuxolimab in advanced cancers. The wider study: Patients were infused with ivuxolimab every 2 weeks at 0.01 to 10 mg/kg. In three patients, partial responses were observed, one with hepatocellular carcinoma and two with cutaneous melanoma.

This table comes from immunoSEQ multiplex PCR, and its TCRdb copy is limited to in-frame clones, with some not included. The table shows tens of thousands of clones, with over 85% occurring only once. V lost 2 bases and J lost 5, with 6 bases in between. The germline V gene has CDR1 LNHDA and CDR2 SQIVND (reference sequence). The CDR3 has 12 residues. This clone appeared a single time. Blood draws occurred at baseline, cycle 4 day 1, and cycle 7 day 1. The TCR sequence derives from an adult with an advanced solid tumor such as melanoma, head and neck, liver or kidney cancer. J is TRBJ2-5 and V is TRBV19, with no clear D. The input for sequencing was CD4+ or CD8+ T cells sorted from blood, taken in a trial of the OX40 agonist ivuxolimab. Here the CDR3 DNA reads TGTGCCAGTAGTATACTGGGGGAGACCCAGTACTTC. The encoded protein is CASSILGETQYF. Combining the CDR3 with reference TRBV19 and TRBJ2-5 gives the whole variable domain DGGITQSPKYLFRKEGQNVTLSCEQNLNHDAMYWYRQDPGQGLRLIYYSQIVNDFQKGDIAEGYSVSREKKESFPLTVTSAQKNPTAFYLCASSILGETQYFGPGTRLLVL.